This paragraph covers one T cell receptor (beta chain) sequence. Its antigen remains unidentified. This entry is derived from a study of shared clonotypes between healthy human individuals. Cells designated naive CD8 were CD45RO-negative and were positively selected for CCR7, with terminally differentiated effector memory CD45RA+ cells excluded. Study-wide results and limits: Relative to memory subsets, naive subsets generally showed larger estimated richness. Rarefaction demonstrated incomplete sorted-subset sequencing despite large depth.

Germline V gives CDR1 MNHNY, CDR2 SVGAGI (reference sequence). V was pared by 10 bases and J by 1 base, with 10 bases between. The CDR3 runs to 13 residues. Each subset's genomic DNA was shared equally among a number of immunoSEQ plates. Generated by immunoSEQ multiplex PCR, the TCRdb table keeps only in-frame clones and is missing some. The sample yields about 2.2 million clones, roughly 93% seen once. V usage is TRBV6-6 and J usage is TRBJ2-2, with unresolved D. Sequencing was performed on naive CD8+ T cells from PBMCs. The receptor was derived from a man aged 18 to 29 in good health. Some clones in this sample may be carry-over from other donors' samples. The DNA of the CDR3 is TGTGCCATTCTACACCAGAACACCGGGGAGCTGTTTTTT. This translates into CAILHQNTGELFF.